This T cell receptor beta chain was retrieved from a study of cytomegalovirus exposure and HLA in healthy donors. About the study: T cells numbering about 179 million yielded fewer than 140 million unique TCR beta sequences in an earlier analysis.

The germline gives CDR1 SGHVS, CDR2 FQNEAQ. Deletions cut 1 base from V and 3 bases from J, with 7 bases between. This CDR3 region has 14 residues. Primers for the PCR totalled 60 Vbeta and 13 Jbeta. This table comes from immunoSEQ multiplex PCR, and its TCRdb copy is limited to in-frame clones, with some not included. Of about 130,000 clones in the sample, around 77% were seen once. Turning to this clone: The antigen remains unidentified. The same CDR3 can be traced to other DNA sequences in this sample.

General study findings and limits: In vitro data verified a few CMV-associated chains as specific for CMV antigens.

V is TRBV7-8 and J is TRBJ2-1; possible D gene TRBD2, 5 bases. Material: PBMCs. This receptor was obtained from a man aged 50 to 59 in good health and CMV-seronegative. The CDR3 nucleotides read TGTGCCAGCAGCTTAGGCCGGGACTACAATGAGCAGTTCTTC. It translates to CASSLGRDYNEQFF.